This T cell receptor (beta chain) stems from a study of shared clonotypes between healthy human individuals (TCRdb year 2020). With respect to the entire study: Two women and a few men aged 18 to 49 years were included in the cohort. Blood TCR repertoires of about five healthy adults were deeply sequenced to estimate repertoire size and the extent of clonotype sharing between individuals. For each donor, three plates each were used for CD4 naive and CD4 memory, two plates were used for CD8 naive, and one plate was used for CD8 memory. Between about 0.8 and 9.5 billion PBMCs per donor were obtained by leukapheresis. To increase sequencing depth and limit assay-specific biases, different laboratories used diverse techniques to prepare libraries and sequence TCR repertoires. Results the study describes overall, beyond this receptor: Compared with non-shared clonotypes, the clonotypes found in all four sorted-subset donors had higher generation probabilities. Sampling was restricted to blood, and TCR repertoires in tissues likely differ from the TCR repertoires found in blood. Incomplete sequencing was indicated by rarefaction of sorted-subset datasets, despite the large sequencing depth. Across a handful of donors, about 4.5% of naive CD4, 3% to 3.5% of naive CD8, under 2.5% of memory CD4, and 0.4% to 0.45% of memory CD8 clonotypes were shared. Pairwise subsampling led to the expectation that sequencing depth would affect the degree of clonotype sharing among donors. The small number of donors limited the genetic and exposure-history diversity represented. Naive subsets generally had larger estimated clonotype richness than memory subsets.

Remarks on this clone: Its antigen is still unknown. No base qualities exist here, and no much larger clone lies one base off it.

TCR CDR3 regions were amplified from genomic DNA by multiplex PCR using the deep immunoSEQ assay. Genomic DNA extracted from each cell subset was distributed evenly over all wells of several immunoSEQ 96-well plates, and each plate served as one replicate. For sorted subsets, each replicate PCR was loaded with 200 ng genomic DNA, equivalent to 30,000 or so T cell genomes. The purified libraries were quantified using a Qubit 3.0 fluorometer, sized with a Bioanalyzer 2100, and then quantified again using the KAPA Library Quantification kit. A separate single-read 150-cycle Illumina NextSeq 550 flow cell was used to sequence each immunoSEQ 96-well plate. The authors processed their data as follows. Because the immunoSEQ output included only junctional sequences and no quality scores, the filtering could not be the same as the filtering used for full-length reads. To assign V/J genes and CDR3, sequences were annotated against IMGT germline references using PyIR, a Python wrapper for IgBLAST v1.9. Reads were filtered out if the reads had weak V/J assignments (E-value above 1e-6), no CDR3, stop codons, out-of-frame junctions, or ambiguous translated residues. V3J clonotypes were defined as sequences sharing an identical inferred V gene, J gene, and CDR3 amino acid sequence. To compute the percentage overlap between repertoires, the number of shared unique clonotypes was divided by the size of the smaller repertoire. RTK rarefaction, the Chao1 estimator, and Recon v2.1 estimates of unobserved clonotypes were used to assess repertoire richness. OLGA was used to compute generation probabilities for all TCRbeta clonotypes that the gDNA method yielded from a handful of donors. The source is immuneACCESS, and TCRdb retained only in-frame sequences with V and J called. Part of the clones is not carried over; for the studies checked, unresolved V genes explain less than half of this, and the remainder is unexplained. That table is the source of V, J and clone size, and D and trimming were worked out from the DNA. This sample gives roughly 2,500,000 clones in total; under 95% of them show up just once. 0.36% of the sample lies in the top ten.

The donors were healthy, HIV-negative adults who had no recently reported acute infections or vaccinations. Every donor was a Caucasian adult living in Nashville, Tennessee, USA. CD4+ T cells were enriched by magnetic negative selection, after which naive cells were positively selected on CD45RA and the negative fraction was taken as the memory subset. After blood collection by leukapheresis, PBMCs were isolated using Ficoll-Histopaque density gradient centrifugation and then cryopreserved in the vapor phase of liquid nitrogen. Analytical flow cytometry was used to check the purity and quantity of each magnetically sorted T cell population. Each sorted fraction had its genomic DNA isolated and then quantified by UV absorbance on a Nanodrop 2000c. From cysteine to phenylalanine, the CDR3 is 15 amino acids long. The only DNA kept is the CDR3, 45 bases in frame from the first base. For this chain, trimming is 2 bases at the V end and 10 bases at the J end, and the number of junction bases without a gene match is 8. The germline V gene specifies SGHTA as CDR1 and FQGNSA as CDR2.

Recombination connected TRBV7-2 to TRBJ2-1; TRBD2 matches 10 bases in the middle. This sequence originates from a man between 18 and 35 years old in good health. Some clones in this sample may be carry-over from other donors' samples. Sequencing was performed on naive CD4+ T cells from PBMCs. This sample's cell subset or site label indicates: CD45RA+ positively selected. Here the CDR3 is given as CASSLMASGSHEQFF. The nucleotide sequence reads as follows: TGTGCCAGCAGCTTAATGGCTAGCGGGAGTCACGAGCAGTTCTTC.